This TCR beta chain is drawn from a study of shared clonotypes between healthy human individuals. Each PCR replicate from the sorted subsets contained 200 to 250 ng DNA, which is 30,000 or so T cell genomes. The protocol was immunoSEQ multiplex PCR, while the TCRdb copy is restricted to in-frame clones and leaves out a portion. Of approximately 2,000,000 clones listed, 90% to 95% are singletons. Naive CD8 cells lacked CD45RO and underwent positive selection for CCR7, leaving out terminally differentiated effector memory CD45RA+ cells. Donors were healthy HIV-negative adults without recent acute infections or vaccinations. The germline V gene has CDR1 MGHRA and CDR2 YSYEKL. This CDR3 has 15 amino acids. With V trimmed by 1 base and J by 5 bases, 0 bases remained unmatched. Only one count was recorded for this clone. No antigen is known for it. Study results and limitations: Inspection by rarefaction showed sorted-subset sequencing to be incomplete despite large depth.

The sample comprised naive CD8+ T cells from PBMCs. The chain couples TRBV4-1 to TRBJ2-3; TRBD2 agrees at 13 bases. The receptor was derived from a man younger than 30 in good health. Some clones in this sample may be carry-over from other donors' samples. The DNA of the CDR3 is TGCGCCAGCAGCCAAGGGACTAGCGGGAGAGATACGCAGTATTTT. The encoded protein is CASSQGTSGRDTQYF.